The sample holds one count of the clone carrying this TCR beta chain. Its antigen is as yet unknown. No progression to ophthalmopathy during 18 months of follow-up defined stable disease. Isolation of PBMCs was performed on around 9.8 ml fresh peripheral blood. These data come from a study of T cells in Graves' hyperthyroidism and ophthalmopathy. Amplified TCR beta CDR3 regions came from RNA transcripts. HTBI primers were employed in a first-round RT-PCR of the TCR CDR3. Using its own MiXCR run on the multiplex PCR reads, TCRdb lists one record per CDR3 protein. The sample contains about 760,000 distinct CDR3 sequences, 30% to 40% of which appear only once. This CDR3 region has 14 residues. V dropped 2 bases and J dropped 8; count of bases not matched to a gene: 8. In germline, CDR1 is MNHEY, CDR2 SVGAGI. General study results and limits: Before onset, by a median of approximately 5.9 months, the model predicted ophthalmopathy.

The gene calls are TRBV6-5 and TRBJ1-2; TRBD1 matches at 7 bases. The sequence came from a woman in her forties with Graves' hyperthyroidism. The sequenced material came from blood. DNA for the CDR3: TGTGCCAGCAGTTACGGTGGAGGGGGCTTCGGCTACACCTTC. The encoded protein is CASSYGGGGFGYTF.